A selection of T cell receptor beta chains follows, all from one sample in a study of shared clonotypes between healthy human individuals. Repertoires were generated with immunoSEQ multiplex PCR, while TCRdb's copy carries only in-frame clones and drops some. The sample has some 490,000 clones; around 85% are singletons. The specimen sequenced was PBMCs. These receptors were taken from a woman aged 40 to 49 in good health. Some clones in this sample may be carry-over from other donors' samples. Each CDR3 is given without its conserved first and last residue.

j_call,v_call,cdr3_aa
TRBJ2-7,TRBV5-1,ASSLRTSGQGNEQY
TRBJ2-3,TRBV6-1,ASSVGRGDTQY
TRBJ2-5,TRBV5-4,ASSLQGIQETQY
TRBJ2-1,TRBV11-3,ASSRLGASGSREQF
TRBJ2-1,TRBV7-9,ASSRLAGGPTEQF
TRBJ2-1,TRBV4-1,ASSQIAGSEQF
TRBJ1-1,TRBV2,ASREGRGTEAF
TRBJ2-1,TRBV4-1,ASSPKLRGTGEQF
TRBJ2-7,TRBV5-6,ASSLEQGSYEQY
TRBJ2-7,TRBV7-2,ASSVGLAYEQY
TRBJ2-5,TRBV28,ASRAPDRRVQETQY
TRBJ2-7,TRBV20-1,SARRAYEQY
TRBJ2-1,TRBV4-3,ASSQDISAGGDTEQF
TRBJ1-1,TRBV2,ASRSGRLTEAF
TRBJ2-7,TRBV29-1,SVILDYEQY
TRBJ1-3,TRBV11-2,ASSLVSNSGNTIY
TRBJ2-7,TRBV7-8,ASSLLAGGTYEQY
TRBJ1-1,TRBV28,ASSLLGVGGDVNTEAF
TRBJ1-2,TRBV28,ASSLPGLWDGYT
TRBJ1-5,TRBV25-1,ASSEGRQPQH
TRBJ2-1,TRBV15,ATSTDRGIGPEQF
TRBJ1-2,TRBV7-8,ASSLETGYGYT
TRBJ2-1,TRBV19,ASSSTSATSNEQF
TRBJ1-2,TRBV28,ASSFLTGGDYGYT
TRBJ2-2,TRBV2,ASRPETGELF
TRBJ1-1,TRBV4-1,ASSRNQGTYTEAF
TRBJ1-2,TRBV19,ASSISDSYGYT
TRBJ1-2,TRBV4-2,ASSQDEGANYGYT
TRBJ2-3,TRBV19,ASSMQGQPSTDTQY
TRBJ2-3,TRBV7-9,ASSLGVSTDTQY
TRBJ2-1,TRBV27,ASSLSTGGNEQF
TRBJ2-3,TRBV7-2,ASSLGVAHTDTQY
TRBJ2-7,TRBV10-2,ASSVSSGSEQY
TRBJ2-7,TRBV6-6,ASSYTRGLYEQY
TRBJ2-3,TRBV27,ASSLSAGPSTDTQY
TRBJ2-7,TRBV15,ATSRDVPYEQY
TRBJ2-1,TRBV11-3,ASSLEGASYNEQF
TRBJ1-1,TRBV6-5,ASRYGANEAF
TRBJ1-1,TRBV6-1,ASSSGQGNTEAF
TRBJ2-2,TRBV30,AWTGAGDTGELF
TRBJ1-2,TRBV29-1,SVERQGAGDYGYT
TRBJ1-4,TRBV6-5,ASSSPDRGRKLF
TRBJ2-3,TRBV4-1,ASSDVGAITSTDTQY
TRBJ2-3,TRBV14,ASSQGWTSTDTQY
TRBJ2-3,TRBV9,ASSPPGGLVADTQY
TRBJ2-1,TRBV10-3,ATAPSLAQYNEQF
TRBJ2-2,TRBV5-1,ASTPGGGNTGELF